Included here is one TCR beta chain sequence, with context. The sample belongs to a study of early T cells in non-severe SARS-CoV-2 infection. As for the study in general: The sequenced material was bulk RNA from unsorted whole blood, and its chains were unpaired.

A single record per CDR3 protein comes from TCRdb applying MiXCR to the 5' RACE reads. Among approximately 50,000 distinct CDR3 sequences listed, 12% were seen once. The sample in question was whole blood, obtained at baseline. The TCR was taken from an adult who was a healthcare worker with PCR-confirmed SARS-CoV-2 infection or an uninfected control (not recorded which).

CDR3 in amino acids: CASSYGRGFRDTEAFF. DNA of the CDR3: TGTGCCAGCAGTTACGGCAGGGGGTTCCGGGACACTGAAGCTTTCTTT. The chain has TRBV6-2 or TRBV6-3 and TRBJ1-1; 7 positions agree with TRBD1. With V trimmed by 2 bases and J by 3 bases, 9 bases remained unmatched. The CDR3 totals 16 residues. From germline, CDR1 is MNHEY and CDR2 SVGEGT.